Sequencing of this T cell receptor beta chain was carried out in a study of cytomegalovirus exposure and HLA in healthy donors. General study results and limits: Presence/absence analyses treated sequencing depth as roughly uniform across donors.

The primer mix had 60 Vbeta and 13 Jbeta primers. TCRdb's table, derived via immunoSEQ multiplex PCR, lists solely in-frame clones and lacks some. The sample carries 130,000 to 150,000 clones, approximately 68% recorded once. Germline CDR1 is MNHNS and CDR2 is SASEGT. This CDR3 region has 13 residues. The V and J ends lost 6 bases and 6 bases, in that order; junction bases with no gene match: 5. For this clone: Its matching antigen is unknown.

V gene TRBV6-1 combines with J gene TRBJ1-5; 7 bases map to TRBD1. This clonotype originated in a man aged 35 to 55 in good health and CMV-seronegative. The source material was PBMCs. The CDR3 DNA sequence: TGTGCCAGCAGCCTCACAGGGGTTCAGCCCCAGCATTTT. It yields the protein CASSLTGVQPQHF.